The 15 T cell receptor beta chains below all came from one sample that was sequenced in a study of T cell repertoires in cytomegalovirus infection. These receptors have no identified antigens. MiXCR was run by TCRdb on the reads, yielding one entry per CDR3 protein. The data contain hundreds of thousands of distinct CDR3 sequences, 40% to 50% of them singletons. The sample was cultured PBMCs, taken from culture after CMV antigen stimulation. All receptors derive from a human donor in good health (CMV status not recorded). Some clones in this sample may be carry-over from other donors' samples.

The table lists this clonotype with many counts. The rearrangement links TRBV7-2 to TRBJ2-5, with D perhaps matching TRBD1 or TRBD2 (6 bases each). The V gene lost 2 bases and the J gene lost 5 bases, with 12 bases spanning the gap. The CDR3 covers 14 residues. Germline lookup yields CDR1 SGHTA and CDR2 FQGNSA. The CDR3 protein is CASSLSGGPETQYF. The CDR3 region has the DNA TGTGCCAGCAGCTTATCTGGGGGGCCGGAGACCCAGTACTTC.

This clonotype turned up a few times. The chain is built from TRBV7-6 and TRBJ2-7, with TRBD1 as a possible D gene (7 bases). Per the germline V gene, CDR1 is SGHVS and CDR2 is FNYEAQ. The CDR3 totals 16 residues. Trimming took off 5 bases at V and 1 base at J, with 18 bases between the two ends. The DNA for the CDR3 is TGTGCCAGCAGCCAGGGGGGCCGGGACTCTTCCTACGAGCAGTACTTC. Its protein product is CASSQGGRDSSYEQYF.

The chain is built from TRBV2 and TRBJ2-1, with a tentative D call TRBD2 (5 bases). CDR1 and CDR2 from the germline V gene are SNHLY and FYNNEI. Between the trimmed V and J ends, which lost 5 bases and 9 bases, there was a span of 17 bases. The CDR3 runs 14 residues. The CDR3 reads CASSPQVSEVEQFF. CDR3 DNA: TGTGCCAGCAGTCCTCAAGTCTCGGAGGTTGAGCAGTTCTTC.

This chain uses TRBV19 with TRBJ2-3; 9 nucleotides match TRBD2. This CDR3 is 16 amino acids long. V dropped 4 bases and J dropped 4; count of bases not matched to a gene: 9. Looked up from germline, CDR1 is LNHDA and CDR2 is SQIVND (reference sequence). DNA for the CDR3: TGTGCCAGTAGTAAGCTAGCGGGAACGAACGCAGATACGCAGTATTTT. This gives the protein CASSKLAGTNADTQYF.

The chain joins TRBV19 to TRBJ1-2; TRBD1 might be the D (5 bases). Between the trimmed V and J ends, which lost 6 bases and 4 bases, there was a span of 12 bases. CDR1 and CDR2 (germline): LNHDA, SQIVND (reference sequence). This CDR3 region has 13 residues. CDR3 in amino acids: CASRAGRIYGYTF. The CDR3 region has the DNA TGTGCCAGTAGGGCGGGACGGATCTATGGCTACACCTTC.

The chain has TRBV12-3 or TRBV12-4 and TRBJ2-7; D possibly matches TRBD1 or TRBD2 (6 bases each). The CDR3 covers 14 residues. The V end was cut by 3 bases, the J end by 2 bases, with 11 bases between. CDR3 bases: TGTGCCAGCAGTTTCGGGGGCATGGCCTACGAGCAGTACTTC. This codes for CASSFGGMAYEQYF.

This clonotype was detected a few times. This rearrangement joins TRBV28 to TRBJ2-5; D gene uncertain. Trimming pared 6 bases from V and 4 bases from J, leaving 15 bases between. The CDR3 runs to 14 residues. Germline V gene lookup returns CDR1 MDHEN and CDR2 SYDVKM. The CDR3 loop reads CASSQVVGRETQYF. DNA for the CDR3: TGTGCCAGCAGCCAAGTTGTAGGTCGAGAGACCCAGTACTTC. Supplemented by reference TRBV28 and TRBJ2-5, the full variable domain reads DVKVTQSSRYLVKRTGEKVFLECVQDMDHENMFWYRQDPGLGLRLIYFSYDVKMKEKGDIPEGYSVSREKKERFSLILESASTNQTSMYLCASSQVVGRETQYFGPGTRLLVL.

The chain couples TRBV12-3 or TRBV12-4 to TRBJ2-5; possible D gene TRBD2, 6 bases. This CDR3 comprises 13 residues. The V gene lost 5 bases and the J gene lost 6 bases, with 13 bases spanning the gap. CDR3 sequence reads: CASSISGTKTQYF. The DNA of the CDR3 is TGTGCCAGCAGTATTAGCGGCACCAAGACCCAGTACTTC.

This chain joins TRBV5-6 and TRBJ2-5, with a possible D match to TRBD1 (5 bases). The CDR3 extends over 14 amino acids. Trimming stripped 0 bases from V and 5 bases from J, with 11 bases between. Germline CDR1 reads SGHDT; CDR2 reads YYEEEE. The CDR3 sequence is CASSLAGMGETQYF. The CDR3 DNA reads TGTGCCAGCAGCTTGGCAGGGATGGGGGAGACCCAGTACTTC.

The chain's CDR3 is CASSLASGGTPREQYF. CDR3 coding DNA: TGTGCCAGCAGCTTAGCTAGCGGGGGGACCCCAAGGGAGCAGTACTTC. The rearrangement uses TRBV7-2 and TRBJ2-7, with 10 bases fitting TRBD2. CDR3 length: 16 amino acids. Germline V CDR1 and CDR2: SGHTA, FQGNSA. With 0 bases clipped from V and 7 bases from J, the junction kept 9 bases outside the gene matches.

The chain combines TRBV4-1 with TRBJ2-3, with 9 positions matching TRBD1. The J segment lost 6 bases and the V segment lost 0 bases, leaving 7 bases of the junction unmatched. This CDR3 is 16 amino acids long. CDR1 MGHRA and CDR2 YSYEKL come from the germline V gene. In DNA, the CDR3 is TGCGCCAGCAGCCAAGAATTGGCTGGACAGGGGGATACGCAGTATTTT. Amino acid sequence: CASSQELAGQGDTQYF.

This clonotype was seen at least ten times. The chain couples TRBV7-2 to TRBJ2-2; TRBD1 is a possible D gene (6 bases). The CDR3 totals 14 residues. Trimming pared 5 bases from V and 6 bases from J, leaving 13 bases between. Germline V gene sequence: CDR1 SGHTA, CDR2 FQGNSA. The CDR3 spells CASSPRGGSGELFF. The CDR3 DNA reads TGTGCCAGCAGCCCACGAGGGGGATCCGGGGAGCTGTTTTTT. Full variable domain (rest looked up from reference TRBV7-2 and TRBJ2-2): GAGVSQSPSNKVTEKGKDVELRCDPISGHTALYWYRQSLGQGLEFLIYFQGNSAPDKSGLPSDRFSAERTGGSVSTLTIQRTQQEDSAVYLCASSPRGGSGELFFGEGSRLTVL.

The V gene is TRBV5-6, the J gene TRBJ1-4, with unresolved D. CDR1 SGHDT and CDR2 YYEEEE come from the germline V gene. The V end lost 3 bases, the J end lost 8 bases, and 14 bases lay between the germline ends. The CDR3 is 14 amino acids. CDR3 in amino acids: CASSYFRKREKLFF. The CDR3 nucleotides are TGTGCCAGCAGCTATTTTCGGAAGCGCGAAAAACTGTTTTTT.

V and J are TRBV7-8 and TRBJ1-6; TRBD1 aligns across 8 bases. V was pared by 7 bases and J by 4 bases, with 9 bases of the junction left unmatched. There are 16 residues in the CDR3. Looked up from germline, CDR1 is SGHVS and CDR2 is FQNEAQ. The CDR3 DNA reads TGTGCCAGCACCTCCGGGGGGACAGGATATAATTCACCCCTCCACTTT. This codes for CASTSGGTGYNSPLHF.

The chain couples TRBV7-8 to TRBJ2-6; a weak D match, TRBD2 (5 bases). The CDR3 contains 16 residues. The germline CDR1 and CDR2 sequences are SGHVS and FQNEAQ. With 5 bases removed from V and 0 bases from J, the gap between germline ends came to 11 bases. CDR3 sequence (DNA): TGTGCCAGCAGCACGGACTCAAGCTCTGGGGCCAACGTCCTGACTTTC. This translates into CASSTDSSSGANVLTF. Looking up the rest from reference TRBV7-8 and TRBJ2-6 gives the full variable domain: GAGVSQSPRYKVAKRGQDVALRCDPISGHVSLFWYQQALGQGPEFLTYFQNEAQLDKSGLPSDRFFAERPEGSVSTLKIQRTQQEDSAVYLCASSTDSSSGANVLTFGAGSRLTVL.